This T cell receptor (beta chain) appears in the sequencing data of a study of response to subunit inactivated influenza vaccine. The CDR3 runs to 13 residues. Trimming stripped 3 bases from V and 1 base from J, with 6 bases between. Each CDR3 protein gets one entry after TCRdb re-called the RT-PCR reads with MiXCR. In the table there are roughly 700,000 distinct CDR3 sequences, roughly 14% of which are singletons. Study results and caveats: The authors put forward the suggestion that each seasonal influenza vaccination may bring in only a limited number of new T cells.

The table lists this clonotype with a few counts. Its antigen is still unknown. The chain uses TRBV12-3 or TRBV12-4 and TRBJ1-2; the D is unclear. The sequences come from PBMCs from blood, collected 14 to 15 days before vaccination. The receptor was derived from a man aged 45-60 years who received an inactivated influenza vaccine. CDR3 sequence reads: CASSLPINYGYTF. The CDR3 nucleotides read TGTGCCAGCAGTTTGCCAATTAACTATGGCTACACCTTC.